These 28 T cell receptor beta chains were sequenced from one sample in a study of metastatic and nonmetastatic thyroid tumors. TCRdb re-called clones via MiXCR from the PCR reads. Of approximately 38,000 clones listed, about 16% were seen once; the top ten hold around 3.9%. Treatment of any kind had been given to no patient before thyroid surgery. What was sequenced was blood. The receptors shown here come from a female donor with papillary thyroid cancer or a benign thyroid nodule (not recorded which). Some clones in this sample may be carry-over from other donors' samples.

This clone was observed many times. The rearrangement links TRBV20-1 to TRBJ1-3; tentatively, D is TRBD1 (5 bases). V was pared by 0 bases and J by 1 base, with 13 bases between. Germline lookup yields CDR1 DFQATT and CDR2 SNEGSKA (reference sequence). CDR3 length: 16 amino acids. Here the CDR3 DNA reads TGCAGTGCTAGAGATTCGGCAGGGTTGTCTGGAAACACCATATATTTT. The encoded protein is CSARDSAGLSGNTIYF.

This clone was seen many times. The V gene is TRBV12-3 or TRBV12-4, the J gene TRBJ2-7, with 9 bases matching TRBD1. The V gene end was trimmed by 6 bases and the J gene end by 11 bases; junction bases not matched to a gene: 11. The CDR3 spans 13 residues. This CDR3 reads CASSPTRDREKYF. The DNA for the CDR3 is TGTGCCAGCAGCCCAACCCGGGACAGGGAGAAGTACTTC.

This clone was seen ten or more times. The genes are TRBV11-3 and TRBJ2-2; tentative D call: TRBD1 (6 bases). Looked up from germline, CDR1 is SGHNT and CDR2 is YENEEA. V shed 3 bases and J shed 7 bases, with 12 bases lying between them. The CDR3 length is 14 residues. The CDR3 DNA reads TGTGCCAGCAGCTTTGGGGGCGCGAACGGGGAGCTGTTTTTT. Protein sequence: CASSFGGANGELFF.

The V gene is TRBV11-1, the J gene TRBJ2-7, with 10 nucleotides matching TRBD2. Germline V CDR1 and CDR2: SGHAT, FQDESV (reference sequence). The trim removed 3 bases at V and 3 bases at J, leaving 5 bases unmatched. The CDR3 contains 15 residues. CDR3 DNA: TGTGCCAGCAGCTTCCGGGTAGCGGGAGGCTACGAGCAGTACTTC. Amino acid sequence: CASSFRVAGGYEQYF.

The rearrangement uses TRBV30 and TRBJ1-6, with D hard to call. V shed 1 base and J shed 6 bases, with 10 bases lying between them. Germline CDR1 reads GTSNPN; CDR2 reads SVGIG (reference sequence). The CDR3 is 14 amino acids. CDR3 amino acids: CAWSEGRGNSPLHF. In DNA, the CDR3 is TGTGCCTGGAGTGAGGGCCGAGGTAATTCACCCCTCCACTTT.

This clone was recorded at least ten times. This rearrangement joins TRBV20-1 to TRBJ2-2; no clear D gene. V was pared by 5 bases and J by 3 bases, with 7 bases between. Germline-derived CDR1 and CDR2 are DFQATT and SNEGSKA (reference sequence). The CDR3 runs to 12 residues. The CDR3 nucleotides are TGCAGTGCTTCGGCGGACACCGGGGAGCTGTTTTTT. Residues: CSASADTGELFF.

Comment on this clone: The junction departs from germline at one end; a sequencing error may be responsible. The chain carries TRBV4-2 and TRBJ2-2; the match to TRBD2 covers 16 bases. Germline-derived CDR1 and CDR2 are LGHNA and YNFKEQ. The CDR3 contains 14 residues. DNA of the CDR3: TGTGCCAGCCAGCCCGGGACTAGCGGGGGGGGGCTGTTTTTT. Encoded protein: CASQPGTSGGGLFF.

The sample holds many counts of this clone. The chain is built from TRBV7-8 and TRBJ1-6; 7 bases are a match to TRBD1. Losses at the gene ends were 2 bases for V and 5 bases for J; bases not matched to a gene: 9. The CDR3 spans 17 residues. The germline V gene encodes CDR1 SGHVS and CDR2 FQNEAQ. The CDR3 loop is CASSLTGASRNNSPLHF. The CDR3 coding sequence is TGTGCCAGCAGCTTAACAGGGGCCTCAAGGAATAATTCACCCCTCCACTTT.

The table lists this clone with a few counts. V and J are TRBV11-2 and TRBJ2-1, with 7 bases that match TRBD1. The length of the CDR3 is 16 residues. From germline, CDR1 is SGHAT and CDR2 FQNNGV. The trim removed 4 bases at V and 8 bases at J, leaving 14 bases unmatched. CDR3 bases: TGTGCCAGCAGCTCCTATGGGGGTTACAGGGGATATGAGCAGTTCTTC. Its protein is CASSSYGGYRGYEQFF.

Judged by abundance, this clone is medium-sized. This sequence joins TRBV28 and TRBJ1-5, with TRBD1 identical over 7 bases. The J segment lost 4 bases and the V segment lost 6 bases, leaving 6 bases of the junction unmatched. Germline loops: CDR1 MDHEN, CDR2 SYDVKM. The CDR3 is made up of 14 amino acids. CDR3 sequence reads: CASRLLQGNQPQHF. CDR3 nucleotides: TGTGCCAGCAGGTTACTACAGGGGAATCAGCCCCAGCATTTT. The variable domain in full, completed from reference TRBV28 and TRBJ1-5, reads DVKVTQSSRYLVKRTGEKVFLECVQDMDHENMFWYRQDPGLGLRLIYFSYDVKMKEKGDIPEGYSVSREKKERFSLILESASTNQTSMYLCASRLLQGNQPQHFGDGTRLSIL.

This clone was found a few times. Just one base apart from a much larger clone, this may be a read error. This same CDR3 is encoded by further DNA sequences in the sample. This chain's CDR3 is CSAKLLAGATGELFF. Here the CDR3 DNA reads TGTAGTGCTAAACTTCTAGCGGGGGCCACCGGGGAGCTGTTTTTT. V usage is TRBV20-1 and J usage is TRBJ2-2; 10 nucleotides agree with TRBD2. This CDR3 contains 15 residues. Germline loops: CDR1 DFQATT, CDR2 SNEGSKA (reference sequence).

This clone was picked up many times. The chain uses TRBV5-6 and TRBJ2-7; D uncertain. CDR3 size: 16 residues. Germline assignment: CDR1 SGHDT and CDR2 YYEEEE. The ends were cut back, 6 bases at V and 0 bases at J, with 19 bases in the middle. CDR3 amino acids: CASIPPRLACSYEQYF. In DNA, the CDR3 is TGTGCCAGCATCCCACCTCGTTTAGCCTGCTCCTACGAGCAGTACTTC. The full variable domain, its missing parts supplied by reference TRBV5-6 and TRBJ2-7, is DAGVTQSPTHLIKTRGQQVTLRCSPKSGHDTVSWYQQALGQGPQFIFQYYEEEERQRGNFPDRFSGHQFPNYSSELNVNALLLGDSALYLCASIPPRLACSYEQYFGPGTRLTVT.

This clone was recorded many times. The gene calls are TRBV7-2 and TRBJ2-1; no definite D call. This CDR3 has 17 amino acids. Looked up from germline, CDR1 is SGHTA and CDR2 is FQGNSA. Trimming left V 2 bases short and J 2 bases short, with 16 bases between. The CDR3 region is CASSLTPIAAAYNEQFF. The CDR3 DNA reads TGTGCCAGCAGCTTAACCCCCATTGCGGCAGCCTACAATGAGCAGTTCTTC.

On this clone itself: One end of the junction varies from germline; a read error may be responsible. The chain couples TRBV10-3 to TRBJ1-1; D unclear. Germline loops: CDR1 ENHRY, CDR2 SYGVKD. The CDR3 extends over 15 amino acids. The CDR3 spells CAIRPSYGSITETFF. The CDR3 nucleotides read TGTGCCATCAGGCCCTCCTATGGGTCTATCACTGAAACTTTCTTT.

This clone came up many times. The genes are TRBV7-2 and TRBJ2-7; D gene unclear. Trimming removed 0 bases from V and 1 base from J, with 7 bases in between. This CDR3 region has 14 residues. Looked up from germline, CDR1 is SGHTA and CDR2 is FQGNSA. CDR3 DNA sequence: TGTGCCAGCAGCTTAGCGGGGTATTCCTACGAGCAGTACTTC. Amino acid sequence: CASSLAGYSYEQYF. Filled out from reference TRBV7-2 and TRBJ2-7, the complete variable domain reads GAGVSQSPSNKVTEKGKDVELRCDPISGHTALYWYRQSLGQGLEFLIYFQGNSAPDKSGLPSDRFSAERTGGSVSTLTIQRTQQEDSAVYLCASSLAGYSYEQYFGPGTRLTVT.

This clone is termed medium-sized. The genes are TRBV6-2 or TRBV6-3 and TRBJ2-7; weak D call: TRBD2 (5 bases). Germline V CDR1 and CDR2: MNHEY, SVGEGT. This CDR3 is 15 amino acids long. Trimming shortened V by 4 bases and J by 2 bases, and 15 bases separated the two germline ends. The CDR3 coding sequence is TGTGCCAGCAGTTCAGGCAGTGGAGCGGCCTACGAGCAGTACTTC. Translated, it gives CASSSGSGAAYEQYF.

Ten or more counts support this clone. The chain carries TRBV30 and TRBJ2-2; 9 nucleotides agree with TRBD1. Germline V CDR1 and CDR2: GTSNPN, SVGIG (reference sequence). V dropped 5 bases and J dropped 5; count of bases not matched to a gene: 6. The CDR3 is made up of 14 amino acids. DNA of the CDR3: TGTGCCTGGTTACCGGGACAGGGAACCGGGGAGCTGTTTTTT. It specifies CAWLPGQGTGELFF.

This clone was seen ten or more times. The chain uses TRBV5-6 and TRBJ1-5; no clear D gene. V lost 0 bases to trimming and J lost 3 bases, with 10 bases between them. There are 15 residues in the CDR3. The germline V gene has CDR1 SGHDT and CDR2 YYEEEE. CDR3 sequence reads: CASSLAEQDNQPQHF. CDR3 in DNA: TGTGCCAGCAGCTTGGCCGAGCAGGACAATCAGCCCCAGCATTTT. The whole variable domain, remainder taken from reference TRBV5-6 and TRBJ1-5, is DAGVTQSPTHLIKTRGQQVTLRCSPKSGHDTVSWYQQALGQGPQFIFQYYEEEERQRGNFPDRFSGHQFPNYSSELNVNALLLGDSALYLCASSLAEQDNQPQHFGDGTRLSIL.

Concerning this clone: This sequence may be a read error, since a much larger clone differs from it by one base. The CDR3 DNA sequence: TGTGCCACCCGAAAACAGGGATACAGGGAAAAACTGTTTTTT. As protein: CATRKQGYREKLFF. The chain couples TRBV2 to TRBJ1-4; possibly TRBD1 for D (6 bases). This CDR3 has 14 residues. The ends were cut back, 10 bases at V and 8 bases at J, with 20 bases in the middle. Germline V gene lookup returns CDR1 SNHLY and CDR2 FYNNEI.

This clone was seen at least ten times. V is TRBV5-1 and J is TRBJ1-1; D uncertain. Between the trimmed V and J ends, which lost 4 bases and 0 bases, there was a span of 16 bases. The CDR3 runs 16 residues. Germline V lookup: CDR1 SGHRS, CDR2 YFSETQ. CDR3 amino acids: CASSLKVGTMNTEAFF. CDR3 coding DNA: TGCGCCAGCAGCCTAAAGGTGGGCACGATGAACACTGAAGCTTTCTTT. Full variable domain (remainder filled in from reference TRBV5-1 and TRBJ1-1): KAGVTQTPRYLIKTRGQQVTLSCSPISGHRSVSWYQQTPGQGLQFLFEYFSETQRNKGNFPGRFSGRQFSNSRSEMNVSTLELGDSALYLCASSLKVGTMNTEAFFGQGTRLTVV.

The chain combines TRBV30 with TRBJ2-6, with D possibly being TRBD2 (6 bases). Trimming stripped 5 bases from V and 3 bases from J, with 8 bases between. This CDR3 is built from 13 residues. Per the germline V gene, CDR1 is GTSNPN and CDR2 is SVGIG (reference sequence). CDR3 sequence: CAWQGGGANVLTF. CDR3 nucleotide sequence: TGTGCCTGGCAGGGAGGTGGGGCCAACGTCCTGACTTTC.

This clone was found many times. The chain links TRBV20-1 to TRBJ2-7; TRBD2 matches at 12 bases. The ends lost 6 bases at V and 1 base at J; junction bases unmatched: 13. CDR1 DFQATT and CDR2 SNEGSKA come from the germline V gene (reference sequence). The CDR3 is made up of 17 amino acids. CDR3 sequence: CSAWTSGAFKGSYEQYF. In DNA, the CDR3 is TGCAGTGCCTGGACTAGCGGGGCCTTTAAGGGGTCCTACGAGCAGTACTTC.

In this sample, this clone turned up a few times. J is TRBJ2-1 and V is TRBV10-3, with 8 bases fitting TRBD2. The J segment lost 5 bases and the V segment lost 9 bases, leaving 3 bases of the junction unmatched. Germline V gives CDR1 ENHRY, CDR2 SYGVKD. The CDR3 sequence is 12 residues long. The CDR3 here is CAITSGDNEQFF. DNA for the CDR3: TGTGCCATTACTAGCGGAGACAATGAGCAGTTCTTC.

This clone has at least ten counts. The rearrangement joins TRBV29-1 to TRBJ1-1; D gene uncertain. Trimming removed 4 bases from V and 2 bases from J, with 8 bases in between. This CDR3 has 12 amino acids. CDR1 and CDR2 from the germline V gene are SQVTM and ANQGSEA. CDR3 nucleotides: TGCAGCGTTGTGTCTGCCAACACTGAAGCTTTCTTT. Translation gives CSVVSANTEAFF.

This clone was detected ten times or more. Other DNA sequences from this sample encode an identical CDR3 as well. The rearrangement links TRBV5-1 to TRBJ1-2; a possible D gene is TRBD1 (5 bases). V shed 1 base and J shed 8 bases, with 15 bases lying between them. Germline lookup yields CDR1 SGHRS and CDR2 YFSETQ. The CDR3 is 14 amino acids. The CDR3 region is CASSLRGVGAGYTF. The CDR3 coding sequence is TGCGCCAGCAGCTTGCGGGGGGTCGGGGCCGGCTACACCTTC.

Ten or more counts support this clone. This same CDR3 is encoded by further DNA sequences in the sample. The chain uses TRBV9 and TRBJ1-2; 8 positions match TRBD1. Germline V gene lookup returns CDR1 SGDLS and CDR2 YYNGEE. With 0 bases clipped from V and 9 bases from J, the junction kept 10 bases outside the gene matches. CDR3 length: 15 amino acids. The CDR3 loop reads CASSVAVGQAPRYTF. For the CDR3, the DNA is TGTGCCAGCAGCGTAGCTGTGGGACAGGCCCCTCGCTACACCTTC. Combining the CDR3 with reference TRBV9 and TRBJ1-2 gives the whole variable domain DSGVTQTPKHLITATGQRVTLRCSPRSGDLSVYWYQQSLDQGLQFLIQYYNGEERAKGNILERFSAQQFPDLHSELNLSSLELGDSALYFCASSVAVGQAPRYTFGSGTRLTVV.

This clone was counted ten times or more. The sample has other DNA sequences that encode this CDR3 too. This chain links TRBV14 with TRBJ2-5; TRBD2 matches 8 bases. The CDR3 length is 16 residues. Germline V gene lookup returns CDR1 SGHDN and CDR2 FVKESK. The V segment lost 3 bases and the J segment 5 bases; nucleotides outside the gene matches: 11. The CDR3 DNA follows: TGTGCCAGCAGCCAGCACATCGGGGGGGCCCAGGAGACCCAGTACTTC. This translates into CASSQHIGGAQETQYF.

Regarding this clone: Given a much more abundant clone one base away, this may be a read error. The V gene is TRBV4-1, the J gene TRBJ2-5; 7 bases match TRBD1. This CDR3 spans 19 amino acids. Germline trimming cut 4 bases from V and 1 base from J; bases unmatched to any gene: 18. The germline CDR1 and CDR2 sequences are MGHRA and YSYEKL. CDR3 sequence: CASSRTKGATFRRQETQYF. CDR3 coding DNA: TGCGCCAGCAGCCGTACCAAGGGGGCGACATTTAGACGCCAAGAGACCCAGTACTTC.